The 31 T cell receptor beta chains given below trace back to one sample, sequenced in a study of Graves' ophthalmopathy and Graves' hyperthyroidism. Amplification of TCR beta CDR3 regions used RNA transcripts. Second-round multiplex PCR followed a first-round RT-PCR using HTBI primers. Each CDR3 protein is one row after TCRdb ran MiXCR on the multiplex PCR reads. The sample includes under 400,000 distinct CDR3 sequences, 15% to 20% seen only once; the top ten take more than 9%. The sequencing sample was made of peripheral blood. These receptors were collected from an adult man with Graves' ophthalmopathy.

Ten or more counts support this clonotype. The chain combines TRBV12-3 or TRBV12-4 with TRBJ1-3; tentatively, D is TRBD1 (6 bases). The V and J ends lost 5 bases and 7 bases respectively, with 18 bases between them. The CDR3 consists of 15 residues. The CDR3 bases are TGTGCCAGCAGTCTCGGACAGTTGGGGCGGAACACCATATATTTT. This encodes CASSLGQLGRNTIYF.

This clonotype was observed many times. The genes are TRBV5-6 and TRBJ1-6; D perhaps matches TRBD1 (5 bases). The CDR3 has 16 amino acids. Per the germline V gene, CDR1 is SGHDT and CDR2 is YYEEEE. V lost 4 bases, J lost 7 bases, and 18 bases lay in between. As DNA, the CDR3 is TGTGCCAGCAGCCTCGCCGCGGGACTCGGGAATTCACCCCTCCACTTT. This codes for CASSLAAGLGNSPLHF. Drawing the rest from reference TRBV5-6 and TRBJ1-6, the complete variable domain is DAGVTQSPTHLIKTRGQQVTLRCSPKSGHDTVSWYQQALGQGPQFIFQYYEEEERQRGNFPDRFSGHQFPNYSSELNVNALLLGDSALYLCASSLAAGLGNSPLHFGNGTRLTVT.

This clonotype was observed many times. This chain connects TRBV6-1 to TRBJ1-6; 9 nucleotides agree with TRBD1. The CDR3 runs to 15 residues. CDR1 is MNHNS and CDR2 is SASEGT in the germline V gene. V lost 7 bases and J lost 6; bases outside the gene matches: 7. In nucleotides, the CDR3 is TGTGCCAGCAACTTTCGGGACAGGGCTAATTCACCCCTCCACTTT. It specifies CASNFRDRANSPLHF.

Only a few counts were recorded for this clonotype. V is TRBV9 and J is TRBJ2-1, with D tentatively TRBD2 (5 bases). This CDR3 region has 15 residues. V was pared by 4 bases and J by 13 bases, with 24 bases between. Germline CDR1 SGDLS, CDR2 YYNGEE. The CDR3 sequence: CASSPDPSTRRIQFF. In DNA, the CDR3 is TGTGCCAGCAGCCCCGACCCTTCCACTCGGAGGATCCAGTTCTTC.

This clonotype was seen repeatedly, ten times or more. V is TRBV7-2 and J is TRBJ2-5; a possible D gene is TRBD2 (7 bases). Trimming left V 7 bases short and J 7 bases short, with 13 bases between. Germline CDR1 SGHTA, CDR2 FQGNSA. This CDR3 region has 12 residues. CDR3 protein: CASTGQRGTQYF. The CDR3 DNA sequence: TGTGCCAGCACCGGACAGCGGGGGACCCAGTACTTC.

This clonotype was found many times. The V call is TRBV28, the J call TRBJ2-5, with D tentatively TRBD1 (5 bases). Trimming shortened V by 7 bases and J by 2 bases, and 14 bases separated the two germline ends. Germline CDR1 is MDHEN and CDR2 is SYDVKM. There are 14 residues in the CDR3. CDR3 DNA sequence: TGTGCCAGCAACCAATATAGACAGCAAGAGACCCAGTACTTC. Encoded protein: CASNQYRQQETQYF.

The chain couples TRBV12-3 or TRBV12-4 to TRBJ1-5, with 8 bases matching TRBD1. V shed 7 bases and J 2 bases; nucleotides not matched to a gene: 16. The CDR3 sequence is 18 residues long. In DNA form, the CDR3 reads TGTGCCAGCAACAATAGACAGGGGTTAGAGCTTGGCAATCAGCCCCAGCATTTT. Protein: CASNNRQGLELGNQPQHF.

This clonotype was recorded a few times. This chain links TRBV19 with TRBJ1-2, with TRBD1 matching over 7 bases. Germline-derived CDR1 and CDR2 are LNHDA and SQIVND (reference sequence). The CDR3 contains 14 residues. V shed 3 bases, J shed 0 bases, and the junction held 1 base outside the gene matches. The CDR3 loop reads CASSIQGANYGYTF. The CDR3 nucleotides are TGTGCCAGTAGTATCCAGGGGGCTAACTATGGCTACACCTTC.

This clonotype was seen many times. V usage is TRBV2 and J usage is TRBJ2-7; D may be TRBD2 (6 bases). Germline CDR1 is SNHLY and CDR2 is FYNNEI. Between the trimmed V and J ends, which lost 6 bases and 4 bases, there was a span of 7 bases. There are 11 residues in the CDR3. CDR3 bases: TGTGCCAGCAGGGGAGGTTACGAGCAGTACTTC. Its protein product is CASRGGYEQYF.

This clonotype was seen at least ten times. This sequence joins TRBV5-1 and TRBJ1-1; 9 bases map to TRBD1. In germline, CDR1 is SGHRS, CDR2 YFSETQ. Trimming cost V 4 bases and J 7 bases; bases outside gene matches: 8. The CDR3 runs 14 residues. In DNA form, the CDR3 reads TGCGCCAGCAGCCCGCGGACAGGGGAAGGTGAAGCTTTCTTT. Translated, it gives CASSPRTGEGEAFF. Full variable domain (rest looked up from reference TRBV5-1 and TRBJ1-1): KAGVTQTPRYLIKTRGQQVTLSCSPISGHRSVSWYQQTPGQGLQFLFEYFSETQRNKGNFPGRFSGRQFSNSRSEMNVSTLELGDSALYLCASSPRTGEGEAFFGQGTRLTVV.

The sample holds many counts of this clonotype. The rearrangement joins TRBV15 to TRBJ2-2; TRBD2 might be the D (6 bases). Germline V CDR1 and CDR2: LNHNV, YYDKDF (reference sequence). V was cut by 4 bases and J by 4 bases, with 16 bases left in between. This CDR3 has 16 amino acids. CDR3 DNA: TGTGCCACCAGCACCCTAAACCCCGGGGGCACCGGGGAGCTGTTTTTT. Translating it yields CATSTLNPGGTGELFF.

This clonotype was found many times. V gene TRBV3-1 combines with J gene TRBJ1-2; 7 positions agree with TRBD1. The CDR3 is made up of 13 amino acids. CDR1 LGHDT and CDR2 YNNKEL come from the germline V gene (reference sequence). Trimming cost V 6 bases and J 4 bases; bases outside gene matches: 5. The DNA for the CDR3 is TGTGCCAGCAGTCAAACAGGGGCCTATGGCTACACCTTC. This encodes CASSQTGAYGYTF.

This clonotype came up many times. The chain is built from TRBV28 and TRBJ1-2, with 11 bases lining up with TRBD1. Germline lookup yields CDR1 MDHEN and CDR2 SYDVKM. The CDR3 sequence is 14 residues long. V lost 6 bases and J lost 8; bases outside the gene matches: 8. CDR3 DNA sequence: TGTGCCAGCAGGGTGGACAGGGGGCCTCGAGGCTACACCTTC. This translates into CASRVDRGPRGYTF.

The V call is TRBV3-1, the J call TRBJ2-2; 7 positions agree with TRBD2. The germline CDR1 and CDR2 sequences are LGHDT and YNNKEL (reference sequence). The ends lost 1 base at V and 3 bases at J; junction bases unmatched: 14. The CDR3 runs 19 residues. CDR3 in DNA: TGTGCCAGCAGCCAAGCATACGGGTTGTCTAGCGGATACACCGGGGAGCTGTTTTTT. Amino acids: CASSQAYGLSSGYTGELFF.

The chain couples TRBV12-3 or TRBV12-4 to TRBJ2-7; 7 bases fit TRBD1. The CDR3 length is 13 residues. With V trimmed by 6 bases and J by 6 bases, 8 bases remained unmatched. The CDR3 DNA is TGTGCCAGCAGGCCGGGACAGCACTTCGAGCAGTACTTC. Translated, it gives CASRPGQHFEQYF.

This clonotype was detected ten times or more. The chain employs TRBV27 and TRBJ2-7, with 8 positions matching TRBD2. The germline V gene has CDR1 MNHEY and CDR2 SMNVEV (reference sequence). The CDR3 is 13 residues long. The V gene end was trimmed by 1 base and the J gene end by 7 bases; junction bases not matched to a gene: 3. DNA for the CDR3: TGTGCCAGCAGTTTATTCGGGGGGGGGGAGCAGTACTTC. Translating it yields CASSLFGGGEQYF.

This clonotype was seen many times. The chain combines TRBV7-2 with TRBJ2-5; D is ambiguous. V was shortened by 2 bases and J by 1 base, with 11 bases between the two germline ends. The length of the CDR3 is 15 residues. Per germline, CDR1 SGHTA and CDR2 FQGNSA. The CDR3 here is CASSLTYSIQETQYF. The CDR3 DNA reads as TGTGCCAGCAGCTTAACGTATTCTATCCAAGAGACCCAGTACTTC.

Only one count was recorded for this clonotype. CDR3 DNA: TGTGCCAGCAGCGGGACCGCTCGGCCCCAGCATTTT. Translating gives CASSGTARPQHF. V gene TRBV12-3 or TRBV12-4 combines with J gene TRBJ1-5; possibly TRBD1 for D (5 bases). The CDR3 contains 12 residues. Between the trimmed V and J ends, which lost 6 bases and 9 bases, there was a span of 12 bases.

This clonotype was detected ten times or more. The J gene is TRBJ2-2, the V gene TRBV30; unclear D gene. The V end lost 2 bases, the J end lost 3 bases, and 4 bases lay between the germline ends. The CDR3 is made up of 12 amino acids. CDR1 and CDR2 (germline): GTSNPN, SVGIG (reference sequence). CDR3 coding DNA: TGTGCCTGGAGTCCATACACCGGGGAGCTGTTTTTT. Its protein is CAWSPYTGELFF.

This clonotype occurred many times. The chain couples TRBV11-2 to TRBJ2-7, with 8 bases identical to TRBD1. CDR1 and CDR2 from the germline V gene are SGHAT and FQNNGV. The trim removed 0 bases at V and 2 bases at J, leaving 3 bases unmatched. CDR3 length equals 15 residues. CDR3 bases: TGTGCCAGCAGCTTAGATGGACAGGGCACCTACGAGCAGTACTTC. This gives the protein CASSLDGQGTYEQYF.

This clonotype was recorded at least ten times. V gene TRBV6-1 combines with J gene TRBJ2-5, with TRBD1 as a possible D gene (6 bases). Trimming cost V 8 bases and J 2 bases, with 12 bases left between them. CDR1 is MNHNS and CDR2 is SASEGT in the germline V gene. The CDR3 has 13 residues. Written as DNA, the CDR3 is TGTGCCAGCGGAGGACAGAATCAAGAGACCCAGTACTTC. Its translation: CASGGQNQETQYF.

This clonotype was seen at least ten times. CDR3 residues: CASSIGGLGGTEAFF. The CDR3 DNA is TGTGCCAGCAGCATTGGGGGCCTGGGGGGCACTGAAGCTTTCTTT. The chain carries TRBV11-2 and TRBJ1-1; D perhaps matches TRBD1 (6 bases). Trimming removed 5 bases at V and 4 bases at J, with 17 bases between. CDR1 SGHAT and CDR2 FQNNGV come from the germline V gene. CDR3 length equals 15 residues.

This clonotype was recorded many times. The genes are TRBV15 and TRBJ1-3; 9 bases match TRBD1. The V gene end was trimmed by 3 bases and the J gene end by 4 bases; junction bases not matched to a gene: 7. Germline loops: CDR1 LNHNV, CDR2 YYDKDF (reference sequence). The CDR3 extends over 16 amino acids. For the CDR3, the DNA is TGTGCCACCAGCAGCTACGGACAGGGGAGGGGAAACACCATATATTTT. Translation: CATSSYGQGRGNTIYF.

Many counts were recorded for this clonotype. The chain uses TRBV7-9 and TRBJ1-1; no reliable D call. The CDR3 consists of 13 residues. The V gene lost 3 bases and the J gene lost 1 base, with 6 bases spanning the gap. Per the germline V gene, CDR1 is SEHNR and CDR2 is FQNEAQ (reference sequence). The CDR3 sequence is CASSLGWNTEAFF. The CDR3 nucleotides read TGTGCCAGCAGCTTGGGATGGAACACTGAAGCTTTCTTT.

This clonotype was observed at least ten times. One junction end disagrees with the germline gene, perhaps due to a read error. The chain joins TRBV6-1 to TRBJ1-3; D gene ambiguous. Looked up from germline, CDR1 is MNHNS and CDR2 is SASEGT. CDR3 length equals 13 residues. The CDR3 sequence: CASRTAVGDTIYF. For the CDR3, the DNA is TGTGCCAGCAGGACGGCGGTTGGAGACACCATATATTTT.

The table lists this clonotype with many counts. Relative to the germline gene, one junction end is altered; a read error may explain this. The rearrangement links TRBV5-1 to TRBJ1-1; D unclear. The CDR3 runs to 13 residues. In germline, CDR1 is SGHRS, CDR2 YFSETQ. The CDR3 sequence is CASSLGGVTEAFF. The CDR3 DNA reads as TGTGCCAGCAGCTTAGGAGGAGTCACTGAAGCTTTCTTT.

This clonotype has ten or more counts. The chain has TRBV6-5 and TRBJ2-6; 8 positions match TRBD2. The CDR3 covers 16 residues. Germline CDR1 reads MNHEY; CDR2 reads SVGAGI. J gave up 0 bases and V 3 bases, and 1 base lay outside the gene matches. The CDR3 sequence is CASSYSGASGANVLTF. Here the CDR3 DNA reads TGTGCCAGCAGTTATAGCGGGGCCTCTGGGGCCAACGTCCTGACTTTC.

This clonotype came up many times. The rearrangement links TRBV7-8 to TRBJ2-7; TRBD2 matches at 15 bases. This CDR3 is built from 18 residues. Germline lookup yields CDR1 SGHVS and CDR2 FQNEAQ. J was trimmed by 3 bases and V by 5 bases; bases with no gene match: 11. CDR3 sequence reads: CASSPPLGLAGGHYEQYF. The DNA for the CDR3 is TGTGCCAGCAGCCCACCCCTGGGACTAGCGGGGGGCCACTACGAGCAGTACTTC.

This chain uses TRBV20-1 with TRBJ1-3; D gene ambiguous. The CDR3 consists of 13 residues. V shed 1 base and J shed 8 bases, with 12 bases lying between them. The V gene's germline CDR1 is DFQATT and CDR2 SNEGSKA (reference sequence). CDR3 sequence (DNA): TGCAGTGCTAGAGCGGTTGGCTCGGACACCATATATTTT. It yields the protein CSARAVGSDTIYF.

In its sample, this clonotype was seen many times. The CDR3 DNA reads as TGTGCCAGCAGTCCCCGGAGGGGAATCCGTCCTCGGGAAAATGGCTACACCTTC. It specifies CASSPRRGIRPRENGYTF. The chain joins TRBV12-3 or TRBV12-4 to TRBJ1-2, with D maybe TRBD1 (5 bases). The CDR3 length is 18 residues. Trimming removed 5 bases at V and 6 bases at J, with 28 bases between.

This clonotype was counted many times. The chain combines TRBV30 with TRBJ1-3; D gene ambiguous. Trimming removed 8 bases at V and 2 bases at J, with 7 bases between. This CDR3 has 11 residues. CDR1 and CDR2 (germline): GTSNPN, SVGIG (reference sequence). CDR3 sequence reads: CATVAGNTIYF. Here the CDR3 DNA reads TGTGCCACAGTGGCTGGAAACACCATATATTTT.